The clone carrying this T cell receptor (beta chain) was seen a handful of times. Its antigen is unidentified. The CDR3 spans 14 residues. The V segment lost 5 bases and the J segment 3 bases; nucleotides outside the gene matches: 4. Germline CDR1 KGHSH, CDR2 LQKENI. These data belong to a study of CD8 T cell repertoires and HIV-1 epitope variants. Study at large: Epitopes were three Gag families plus Nef HW9 and YT9.

Sequenced by immunoSEQ multiplex PCR; TCRdb stores in-frame clones only, minus some. The table has roughly 4,000 clones, 50% to 80% seen once. This clonotype was obtained from a male donor with HIV. The chain recombines TRBV18 with TRBJ1-5, with 7 nucleotides matching TRBD1. Sequenced input: cultured CD8+ T cells derived from PBMCs. The CDR3 region is CASSSTGPNQPQHF. In nucleotides, the CDR3 is TGTGCCAGCTCATCGACAGGGCCCAATCAGCCCCAGCATTTT.